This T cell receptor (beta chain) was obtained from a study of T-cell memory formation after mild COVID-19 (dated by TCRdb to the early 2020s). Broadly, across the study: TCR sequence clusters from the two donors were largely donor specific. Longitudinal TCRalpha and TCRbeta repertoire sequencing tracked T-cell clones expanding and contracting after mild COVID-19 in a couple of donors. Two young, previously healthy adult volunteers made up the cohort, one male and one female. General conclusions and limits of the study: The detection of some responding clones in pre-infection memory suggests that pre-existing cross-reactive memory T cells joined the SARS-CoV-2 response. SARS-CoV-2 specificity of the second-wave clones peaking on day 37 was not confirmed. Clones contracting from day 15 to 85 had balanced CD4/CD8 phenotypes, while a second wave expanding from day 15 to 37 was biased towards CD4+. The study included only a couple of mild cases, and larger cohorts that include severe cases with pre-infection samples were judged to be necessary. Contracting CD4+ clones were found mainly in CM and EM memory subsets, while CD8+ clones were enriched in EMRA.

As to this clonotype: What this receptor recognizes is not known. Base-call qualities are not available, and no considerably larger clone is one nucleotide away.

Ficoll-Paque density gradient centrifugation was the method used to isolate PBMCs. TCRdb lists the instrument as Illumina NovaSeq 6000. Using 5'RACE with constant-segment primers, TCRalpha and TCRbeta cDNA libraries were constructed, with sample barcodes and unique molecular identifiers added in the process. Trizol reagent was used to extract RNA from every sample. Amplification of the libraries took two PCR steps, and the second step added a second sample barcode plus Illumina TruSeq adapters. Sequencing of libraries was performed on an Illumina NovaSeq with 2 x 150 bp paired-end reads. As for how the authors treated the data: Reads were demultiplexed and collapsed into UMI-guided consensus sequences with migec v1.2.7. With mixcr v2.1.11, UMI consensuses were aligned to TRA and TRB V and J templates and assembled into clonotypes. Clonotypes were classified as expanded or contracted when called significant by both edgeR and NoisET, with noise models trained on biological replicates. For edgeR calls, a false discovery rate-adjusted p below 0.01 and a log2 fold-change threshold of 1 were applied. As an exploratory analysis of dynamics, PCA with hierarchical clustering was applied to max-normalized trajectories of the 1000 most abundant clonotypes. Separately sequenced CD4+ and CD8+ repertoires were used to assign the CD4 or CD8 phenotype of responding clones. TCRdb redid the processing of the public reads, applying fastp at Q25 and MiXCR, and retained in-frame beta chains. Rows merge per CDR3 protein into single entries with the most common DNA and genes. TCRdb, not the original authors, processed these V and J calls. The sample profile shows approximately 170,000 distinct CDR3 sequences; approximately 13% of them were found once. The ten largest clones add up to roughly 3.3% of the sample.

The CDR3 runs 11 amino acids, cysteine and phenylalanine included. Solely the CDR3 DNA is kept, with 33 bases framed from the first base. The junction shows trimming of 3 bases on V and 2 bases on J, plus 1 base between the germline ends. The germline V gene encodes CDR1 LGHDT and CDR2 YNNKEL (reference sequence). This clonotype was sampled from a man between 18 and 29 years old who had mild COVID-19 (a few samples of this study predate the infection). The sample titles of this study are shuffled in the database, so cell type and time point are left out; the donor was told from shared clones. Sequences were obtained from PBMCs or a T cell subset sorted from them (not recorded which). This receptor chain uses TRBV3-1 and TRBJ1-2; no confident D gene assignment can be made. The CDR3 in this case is CASSQNYGYTF. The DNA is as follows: TGTGCCAGCAGCCAGAACTATGGCTACACCTTC.